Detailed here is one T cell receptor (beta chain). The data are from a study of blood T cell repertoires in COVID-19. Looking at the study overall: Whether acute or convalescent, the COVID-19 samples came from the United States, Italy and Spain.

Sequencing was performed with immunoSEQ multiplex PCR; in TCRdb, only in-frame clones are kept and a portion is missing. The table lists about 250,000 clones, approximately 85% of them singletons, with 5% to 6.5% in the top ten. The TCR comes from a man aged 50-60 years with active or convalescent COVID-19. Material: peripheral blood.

As DNA, the CDR3 is TGTGCCAGTTCCCTGGGGGCAGGGGTCAGCAATGAGCAGTTCTTC. The encoded protein is CASSLGAGVSNEQFF. The genes are TRBV19 and TRBJ2-1; a possible D gene is TRBD1 (6 bases). The germline gives CDR1 LNHDA, CDR2 SQIVND (reference sequence). V was cut by 8 bases and J by 6 bases, with 20 bases left in between. The CDR3 is 15 amino acids.